This T cell receptor (beta chain) was captured in a study of T cells expressing NK-cell markers. About this clonotype: Its target is unknown.

Findings and limits, study-wide: The share of CD8+ T cells held by dominant NKG2C+ clonotypes was 1.0-7.0% in several donors.

TCRdb reprocessed the 5' RACE reads, with one entry per CDR3 protein and no DNA. The sample's table shows approximately 22,000 distinct CDR3 sequences. The material sequenced was blood T cells: a sorted CD56 or NKG2C T cell subset, CD4+ or CD8+ T cells, or bulk PBMC T cells (not recorded which). The clonotype was recovered from a man aged 18 to 69 in good health.

The CDR3 reads CASSPRTGRNSPLHF. The chain recombines TRBV9 with TRBJ1-6; TCRdb calls TRBD1, which cannot be checked without DNA. This CDR3 has 15 residues. Germline CDR1 is SGDLS and CDR2 is YYNGEE.